A selection of T cell receptor beta chains follows, all from one sample in a study of T cell responses to AZD1222 COVID-19 vaccine. Here immunoSEQ multiplex PCR was the method, and the copy in TCRdb shows in-frame clones only, minus some. The profile covers about 160,000 clones, with about nine tenths appearing a single time and more than 5% taken by the ten largest. This specimen consisted of peripheral blood, obtained on day 0 of AZD1222 vaccination. These receptors all come from an adult in good health. Both conserved end residues are part of each CDR3. The order of the fields is CDR3 DNA, CDR3 protein, V gene, D gene, clone size, J gene. D genes are given only for firm matches. Size tells how often a clone was seen (once, few, many) or the class of an expanded clone, and some rows leave it out.

TGTGCCAGCAGCTTAAGACTAGCGGGGAACAATGAGCAGTTCTTC,CASSLRLAGNNEQFF,TRBV7-6,TRBD2,-,TRBJ2-1
TGTGCCAGCAGCTTAGGGATTGGGGGAGCTTTCTTT,CASSLGIGGAFF,TRBV7-8,-,-,TRBJ1-1
TGTGCCAGCAGTTACTCGGCCAGGGAGGATGAAAAACTGTTTTTT,CASSYSAREDEKLFF,TRBV6-5,-,-,TRBJ1-4
TGTGCCAGCTCACCCCCTAGCTCCAGCACAGATACGCAGTATTTT,CASSPPSSSTDTQYF,TRBV18,-,-,TRBJ2-3
TGTGCCAGCAGTTTACAGGGCGCTGAAGCTTTCTTT,CASSLQGAEAFF,TRBV6-2/TRBV6-3,-,-,TRBJ1-1
TGTGCCATCACCCATTCCCTAACCCCCTACGAGCAGTACTTC,CAITHSLTPYEQYF,TRBV10-3,-,-,TRBJ2-7
TGTGCCACCGTGGTACAGGGATCTGGAAACACCATATATTTT,CATVVQGSGNTIYF,TRBV2,-,few,TRBJ1-3
TGTGCCAGCACCCCCCAGGCGGGAGGATACGCCGGGGAGCTGTTTTTT,CASTPQAGGYAGELFF,TRBV7-2,TRBD2,-,TRBJ2-2
TGTGCCAGCAGTGCAGGGGGGGAGACCCAGTACTTC,CASSAGGETQYF,TRBV28,-,-,TRBJ2-5
TGTGCCACCAGTGATGCGGGACAGGGTAGTAATTCACCCCTCCACTTT,CATSDAGQGSNSPLHF,TRBV24-1,TRBD1,-,TRBJ1-6
TGCGCCAGCAGCATGGGGGGGACATCCTACGAGCAGTACTTC,CASSMGGTSYEQYF,TRBV5-1,-,-,TRBJ2-7
TGTGCCAGCAGCCAAGATGAGGGAGGGCAGGAGACCCAGTACTTC,CASSQDEGGQETQYF,TRBV3-1/TRBV3-2,TRBD2,-,TRBJ2-5
TGTGCCAGCAGTTACGACCCAGGATACGGTGGGGGGGCCAACGTCCTGACTTTC,CASSYDPGYGGGANVLTF,TRBV6-2/TRBV6-3,-,-,TRBJ2-6